Only a few counts were recorded for the clone carrying this T cell receptor beta chain. These data are taken from a study of T-cell memory formation after mild COVID-19. In TCRdb, the 5' RACE reads were re-called with MiXCR into one record per CDR3 protein. In the table there are roughly 280,000 distinct CDR3 sequences, 7% to 10% of which are singletons. CDR1 LGHNA and CDR2 YNFKEQ come from the germline V gene. V was pared by 0 bases and J by 3 bases, with 10 bases between. The CDR3 is 15 residues long. The V call is TRBV4-2, the J call TRBJ2-3; possibly TRBD1 for D (6 bases). The source material was PBMCs or a T cell subset sorted from them (not recorded which). The sequence came from a young man who had mild COVID-19 (a few samples of this study predate the infection). Cell type and time point are not known. CDR3 sequence (DNA): TGTGCCAGCAGCCAAGACAGGGGTCGTACAGATACGCAGTATTTT. Translated, it gives CASSQDRGRTDTQYF.